The 26 T cell receptor beta chains reported below all come from one sample, sequenced in a study of T-cell memory formation after mild COVID-19. TCRdb independently ran MiXCR on the 5' RACE reads; one entry per CDR3 protein. The table includes 550,000 to 650,000 distinct CDR3 sequences, 15% to 20% detected once. The sequencing sample was made of PBMCs or a T cell subset sorted from them (not recorded which). These receptors all stem from an adult woman who had mild COVID-19 (a few samples of this study predate the infection). Cell type and time point are not known.

This clonotype was counted only a few times. The CDR3 nucleotides are TGTGCCAGCAGCTCAGGGAAGAGGACTGAAGCTTTCTTT. Its protein product is CASSSGKRTEAFF. The chain couples TRBV27 to TRBJ1-1; a possible D gene is TRBD1 (5 bases). The V end lost 6 bases, the J end lost 5 bases, and 13 bases lay between the germline ends. The CDR3 is 13 residues long. Germline CDR1 MNHEY, CDR2 SMNVEV (reference sequence).

This rearrangement joins TRBV20-1 to TRBJ2-1; 8 nucleotides agree with TRBD2. Germline values: CDR1 DFQATT, CDR2 SNEGSKA (reference sequence). V shed 0 bases and J 9 bases; nucleotides not matched to a gene: 10. The CDR3 has 15 residues. This CDR3 is CSARDEAGGPAEQFF. The CDR3 DNA reads TGCAGTGCTAGAGATGAGGCGGGGGGCCCGGCTGAGCAGTTCTTC.

The chain combines TRBV14 with TRBJ2-5, with D tentatively TRBD1 or TRBD2 (5 bases each). This CDR3 has 15 amino acids. Trimming took off 4 bases at V and 0 bases at J, with 12 bases between the two ends. Germline CDR1 reads SGHDN; CDR2 reads FVKESK. The CDR3 region is CASSRTPTDQETQYF. In DNA, the CDR3 is TGTGCCAGCAGCCGGACTCCGACAGACCAAGAGACCCAGTACTTC.

This clonotype has a handful of counts. The genes are TRBV5-1 and TRBJ1-1; tentative D call: TRBD1 (6 bases). CDR1 is SGHRS, CDR2 YFSETQ, per germline. The CDR3 contains 15 residues. The germline V and J ends were trimmed by 4 bases and 5 bases, with 18 bases remaining between them. DNA for the CDR3: TGCGCCAGCAGCATGTCCACGTCAGGGGCGACTGAAGCTTTCTTT. Residues: CASSMSTSGATEAFF.

This clonotype has more than one count but fewer than ten. The J gene is TRBJ1-2, the V gene TRBV24-1; a possible D gene is TRBD1 (5 bases). Germline assignment: CDR1 KGHDR and CDR2 SFDVKD. This CDR3 has 14 amino acids. Trimming pared 3 bases from V and 5 bases from J, leaving 12 bases between. The CDR3 region is CATSDVDREYGYTF. The CDR3 nucleotides are TGTGCCACCAGTGATGTAGACAGAGAATATGGCTACACCTTC.

This clonotype has more than one count but fewer than ten. The V call is TRBV4-2, the J call TRBJ2-1; 12 bases are shared with TRBD2. Losses at the gene ends were 0 bases for V and 5 bases for J; bases not matched to a gene: 5. Per the germline V gene, CDR1 is LGHNA and CDR2 is YNFKEQ. The CDR3 contains 17 residues. CDR3 nucleotides: TGTGCCAGCAGCCAAGATCGGACTAGCGGGAACGACAATGAGCAGTTCTTC. It translates to CASSQDRTSGNDNEQFF.

This sequence joins TRBV12-3 or TRBV12-4 and TRBJ1-1; D remains unclear. This CDR3 contains 14 residues. Trimming pared 3 bases from V and 3 bases from J, leaving 11 bases between. CDR3 nucleotide sequence: TGTGCCAGCAGTTTGAAGGGCTGGGACACTGAAGCTTTCTTT. Protein: CASSLKGWDTEAFF.

The chain is built from TRBV19 and TRBJ2-1; 9 positions match TRBD1. Per the germline V gene, CDR1 is LNHDA and CDR2 is SQIVND (reference sequence). The CDR3 contains 15 residues. Losses at the gene ends were 7 bases for V and 4 bases for J; bases not matched to a gene: 8. CDR3 loop: CASTHLGTGYNEQFF. The CDR3 DNA sequence: TGTGCCAGTACTCACTTGGGGACAGGGTACAATGAGCAGTTCTTC.

This sequence joins TRBV11-2 and TRBJ2-1; 14 nucleotides align to TRBD2. Germline V gives CDR1 SGHAT, CDR2 FQNNGV. This CDR3 is 17 amino acids long. V lost 1 base and J lost 9; bases outside the gene matches: 8. CDR3 sequence: CASSLAPGLAGAGEQFF. The CDR3 bases are TGTGCCAGCAGCTTAGCCCCGGGACTAGCGGGAGCGGGTGAGCAGTTCTTC.

This clonotype was seen only a few times. The rearrangement joins TRBV30 to TRBJ1-6; D is possibly TRBD1 (5 bases). Germline CDR1 is GTSNPN and CDR2 is SVGIG (reference sequence). Trimming left V 5 bases short and J 5 bases short, with 10 bases between. The CDR3 is made up of 13 amino acids. Written as DNA, the CDR3 is TGTGCCTGGGGAAGGGGCCATAATTCACCCCTCCACTTT. Protein product: CAWGRGHNSPLHF.

The chain has TRBV6-1 and TRBJ1-1, with 8 bases aligning to TRBD1. V was clipped by 3 bases and J by 6 bases; unmatched bases: 9. The CDR3 runs to 15 residues. Germline V gene sequence: CDR1 MNHNS, CDR2 SASEGT. As DNA, the CDR3 is TGTGCCAGCAGTGAGCCATACAGGGGGATTCCTGAAGCTTTCTTT. As protein: CASSEPYRGIPEAFF.

The gene calls are TRBV7-6 and TRBJ2-7, with TRBD1 as a possible D gene (6 bases). The length of the CDR3 is 17 residues. V was cut by 0 bases and J by 2 bases, with 17 bases left in between. Germline lookup yields CDR1 SGHVS and CDR2 FNYEAQ. As DNA, the CDR3 is TGTGCCAGCAGCTTAGCCCGAGAGGGGGTGAGCGCCTACGAGCAGTACTTC. Translated: CASSLAREGVSAYEQYF. Full variable domain (missing parts from reference TRBV7-6 and TRBJ2-7): GAGVSQSPRYKVTKRGQDVALRCDPISGHVSLYWYRQALGQGPEFLTYFNYEAQQDKSGLPNDRFSAERPEGSISTLTIQRTEQRDSAMYRCASSLAREGVSAYEQYFGPGTRLTVT.

The chain links TRBV7-8 to TRBJ1-5; D gene uncertain. This CDR3 has 17 amino acids. Trimming shortened V by 3 bases and J by 2 bases, and 17 bases separated the two germline ends. Germline V gene data show CDR1 as SGHVS and CDR2 as FQNEAQ. The CDR3 spells CASSLLIRGRGNQPQHF. Here the CDR3 DNA reads TGTGCCAGCAGCTTGTTGATCCGAGGGAGGGGCAATCAGCCCCAGCATTTT.

This clonotype was observed a handful of times. DNA for the CDR3: TGTGCCAGCAGCCAATGGGACGGGACCGGGGAGCTGTTTTTT. Its translation is CASSQWDGTGELFF. The genes are TRBV3-1 and TRBJ2-2, with D tentatively TRBD1 or TRBD2 (5 bases each). The CDR3 contains 14 residues. Germline V gene sequence: CDR1 LGHDT, CDR2 YNNKEL (reference sequence). Trimming removed 2 bases at V and 5 bases at J, with 9 bases between.

V gene TRBV7-8 combines with J gene TRBJ1-1; tentative D call: TRBD1 (6 bases). Germline V gives CDR1 SGHVS, CDR2 FQNEAQ. V was trimmed by 2 bases and J by 0 bases, leaving 10 bases between them. This CDR3 region has 15 residues. The CDR3 loop is CASSLMDRMNTEAFF. Here the CDR3 DNA reads TGTGCCAGCAGCTTAATGGACAGAATGAACACTGAAGCTTTCTTT.

The chain is built from TRBV14 and TRBJ2-2, with D unresolved. CDR1 is SGHDN and CDR2 is FVKESK in the germline V gene. V was trimmed by 3 bases and J by 7 bases, leaving 9 bases between them. This CDR3 contains 13 residues. DNA for the CDR3: TGTGCCAGCAGCCACCTCTGGGGCGGGGAGCTGTTTTTT. This codes for CASSHLWGGELFF. The whole variable domain, remainder taken from reference TRBV14 and TRBJ2-2, is EAGVTQFPSHSVIEKGQTVTLRCDPISGHDNLYWYRRVMGKEIKFLLHFVKESKQDESGMPNNRFLAERTGGTYSTLKVQPAELEDSGVYFCASSHLWGGELFFGEGSRLTVL.

The gene calls are TRBV5-1 and TRBJ2-4; D not resolved. Trimming left V 0 bases short and J 3 bases short, with 7 bases between. Germline-derived CDR1 and CDR2 are SGHRS and YFSETQ. The CDR3 covers 14 residues. DNA for the CDR3: TGCGCCAGCAGCTTGGACGGCGGCAAAAACATTCAGTACTTC. Translating it yields CASSLDGGKNIQYF.

The rearrangement joins TRBV29-1 to TRBJ2-3, with D maybe TRBD2 (5 bases). Germline CDR1 reads SQVTM; CDR2 reads ANQGSEA. The V end was cut by 6 bases, the J end by 0 bases, with 16 bases between. The CDR3 runs to 15 residues. CDR3 DNA sequence: TGCAGCGTGCACGATAGGCGGACTAGCACAGATACGCAGTATTTT. It codes for CSVHDRRTSTDTQYF.

The V call is TRBV11-2, the J call TRBJ2-2; D assignment may be TRBD1 or TRBD2 (6 bases each). V lost 3 bases and J 6 bases, leaving 14 bases between the germline ends. The length of the CDR3 is 15 residues. Germline V gene sequence: CDR1 SGHAT, CDR2 FQNNGV. CDR3 DNA sequence: TGTGCCAGCAGCTTCCCGGGGGCGAGGGCCGGGGAGCTGTTTTTT. This gives the protein CASSFPGARAGELFF.

This clonotype was counted many times. The chain combines TRBV30 with TRBJ1-4, with a weak D call TRBD1 (6 bases). V was cut by 4 bases and J by 6 bases, with 15 bases left in between. Germline V gene sequence: CDR1 GTSNPN, CDR2 SVGIG (reference sequence). There are 14 residues in the CDR3. CDR3 loop: CAWNRQATDEKLFF. The CDR3 DNA reads as TGTGCCTGGAACCGACAGGCGACCGATGAAAAACTGTTTTTT.

This clonotype has just a few counts. The rearrangement links TRBV11-3 to TRBJ1-3; D gene uncertain. From germline, CDR1 is SGHNT and CDR2 YENEEA. This CDR3 has 16 amino acids. V was cut by 5 bases and J by 0 bases, with 14 bases left in between. In nucleotides, the CDR3 is TGTGCCAGCAGCGACCGACGGGAGCTCTCTGGAAACACCATATATTTT. The encoded protein is CASSDRRELSGNTIYF.

This chain joins TRBV20-1 and TRBJ1-1, with TRBD1 matching over 8 bases. Germline CDR1 is DFQATT and CDR2 is SNEGSKA (reference sequence). V lost 6 bases to trimming and J lost 3 bases; unmatched junction nucleotides: 6. This CDR3 is built from 13 residues. The CDR3 coding sequence is TGCAGTGCAACTACAGGGGGTGACACTGAAGCTTTCTTT. Encoded protein: CSATTGGDTEAFF.

This clonotype has a handful of counts. The chain employs TRBV20-1 and TRBJ1-5; TRBD1 might be the D (6 bases). V was shortened by 2 bases and J by 7 bases, with 15 bases between the two germline ends. CDR1 is DFQATT, CDR2 SNEGSKA, per germline (reference sequence). This CDR3 is 14 amino acids long. The CDR3 reads CSARRSGERQPQHF. CDR3 DNA: TGCAGTGCTAGACGGTCAGGGGAACGACAGCCCCAGCATTTT.

This clonotype occurred many times. The CDR3 here is CAWSYGDRGQFF. DNA of the CDR3: TGTGCCTGGAGTTACGGGGACCGAGGGCAGTTCTTC. V gene TRBV30 combines with J gene TRBJ2-1; the D call may be TRBD1 or TRBD2 (5 bases each). Germline values: CDR1 GTSNPN, CDR2 SVGIG (reference sequence). The V and J ends lost 2 bases and 12 bases respectively, with 14 bases between them. This CDR3 has 12 residues.

This clonotype was found a few times. This chain uses TRBV6-5 with TRBJ2-1; TRBD2 matches 12 bases. CDR3 size: 18 residues. Germline V CDR1 and CDR2: MNHEY, SVGAGI. Trimming cost V 8 bases and J 0 bases; bases outside gene matches: 11. This chain's CDR3 is CASGTSGLEVVSYNEQFF. As DNA, the CDR3 is TGTGCCAGCGGGACTAGCGGGTTGGAGGTCGTCTCCTACAATGAGCAGTTCTTC.

The rearrangement joins TRBV15 to TRBJ1-6, with D perhaps TRBD1 (6 bases). The CDR3 is 17 amino acids. V was trimmed by 0 bases and J by 6 bases, leaving 15 bases between them. Germline V CDR1 and CDR2: LNHNV, YYDKDF (reference sequence). The CDR3 region is CATSREGGLRVNSPLHF. The CDR3 coding sequence is TGTGCCACCAGCAGAGAAGGGGGGCTCAGGGTTAATTCACCCCTCCACTTT.